The 25 T cell receptor beta chains below come from one sample, sequenced in a study of CD8 T cells in Susac syndrome. Random-hexamer reverse transcription was applied to roughly 0.45 to 1 ug RNA. TCRdb independently ran MiXCR on the immunoSEQ multiplex PCR reads; one entry per CDR3 protein. The sample consists of roughly 180,000 distinct CDR3 sequences, about 95% of them appearing once. The specimen sequenced was CD4+ T cells from PBMCs. All receptors come from a human donor with Susac syndrome.

This chain links TRBV20-1 with TRBJ2-7; D gene ambiguous. The CDR3 has 14 residues. Germline assignment: CDR1 DFQATT and CDR2 SNEGSKA (reference sequence). V lost 2 bases to trimming and J lost 4 bases, with 15 bases between them. DNA for the CDR3: TGCAGTGCTAGACAGCTACTATCGCCATACGAGCAGTACTTC. This codes for CSARQLLSPYEQYF.

V usage is TRBV4-3 and J usage is TRBJ2-3; D perhaps matches TRBD2 (6 bases). V gave up 8 bases and J gave up 1 base, with 16 bases separating them. This CDR3 is built from 15 residues. CDR1 and CDR2 from the germline V gene are LGHNA and YSLEER. CDR3 residues: CASGAVRGGTDTQYF. CDR3 nucleotide sequence: TGCGCCAGCGGAGCGGTTCGCGGGGGCACAGATACGCAGTATTTT.

A single count supports this clonotype. The chain links TRBV9 to TRBJ2-3; D is possibly TRBD1 or TRBD2 (5 bases each). The V gene's germline CDR1 is SGDLS and CDR2 YYNGEE. V lost 3 bases and J lost 3, with 17 bases in between. This CDR3 has 16 residues. The CDR3: CASSALIGGTTDTQYF. CDR3 DNA: TGTGCCAGCAGCGCCCTGATTGGTGGGACGACAGATACGCAGTATTTT.

The chain couples TRBV7-9 to TRBJ1-5; a weak D match, TRBD1 (5 bases). V shed 1 base and J shed 3 bases, with 19 bases lying between them. This CDR3 region has 18 residues. The V gene's germline CDR1 is SEHNR and CDR2 FQNEAQ (reference sequence). This chain's CDR3 is CASSLVREGRRINQPQHF. The CDR3 coding sequence is TGTGCCAGCAGCTTAGTACGGGAGGGGCGACGGATCAATCAGCCCCAGCATTTT.

In nucleotides, the CDR3 is TGTGCCAGCAGTGAGGGGGGGTACAGGGGCATGGAGCTGTTTTTT. Protein: CASSEGGYRGMELFF. V usage is TRBV25-1 and J usage is TRBJ2-2; D may be TRBD1 or TRBD2 (7 bases each). Per germline, CDR1 MGHDK and CDR2 SYGVNS. The germline V and J ends were trimmed by 3 bases and 10 bases, with 18 bases remaining between them. The CDR3 is made up of 15 amino acids.

This rearrangement joins TRBV9 to TRBJ2-1, with 7 bases identical to TRBD2. Germline V gene data show CDR1 as SGDLS and CDR2 as YYNGEE. J gave up 0 bases and V 2 bases, and 8 bases lay outside the gene matches. The CDR3 runs to 17 residues. CDR3 loop: CASSVKRAGISYNEQFF. The CDR3 DNA sequence: TGTGCCAGCAGCGTTAAAAGAGCGGGAATCTCCTACAATGAGCAGTTCTTC.

The V and J genes are TRBV5-1 and TRBJ2-1, with TRBD2 matching over 9 bases. There are 20 residues in the CDR3. V dropped 4 bases and J dropped 4; count of bases not matched to a gene: 21. Germline V CDR1 and CDR2: SGHRS, YFSETQ. The CDR3 region has the DNA TGCGCCAGCAGCCGGCCCGGGGCCCGAGCTAGCGGGAAGACTTACAATGAGCAGTTCTTC. Protein product: CASSRPGARASGKTYNEQFF.

This clonotype appeared once. The chain employs TRBV4-1 and TRBJ1-6; no definite D call. The CDR3 sequence is 15 residues long. V lost 3 bases to trimming and J lost 0 bases, with 6 bases between them. Germline V gene lookup returns CDR1 MGHRA and CDR2 YSYEKL. CDR3 bases: TGCGCCAGCAGCCATATGAACTCCTATAATTCACCCCTCCACTTT. Translating gives CASSHMNSYNSPLHF.

V gene TRBV28 combines with J gene TRBJ2-1, with TRBD1 identical over 11 bases. Germline V gene lookup returns CDR1 MDHEN and CDR2 SYDVKM. The CDR3 sequence is 15 residues long. Germline trimming cut 3 bases from V and 6 bases from J; bases unmatched to any gene: 4. The CDR3 DNA reads as TGTGCCAGCAGTTTTGGACAGGGGGCAAGCAATGAGCAGTTCTTC. This encodes CASSFGQGASNEQFF.

The chain employs TRBV20-1 and TRBJ2-2; 9 bases are shared with TRBD1. V was clipped by 5 bases and J by 2 bases; unmatched bases: 12. CDR3 length: 17 residues. CDR1 is DFQATT, CDR2 SNEGSKA, per germline (reference sequence). The CDR3 protein is CSARKYRDRENTGELFF. The CDR3 DNA follows: TGCAGTGCTCGAAAGTACCGGGACAGGGAAAACACCGGGGAGCTGTTTTTT.

V and J are TRBV25-1 and TRBJ1-2; D not resolved. The CDR3 runs 16 residues. In germline, CDR1 is MGHDK, CDR2 SYGVNS. V was cut by 1 base and J by 4 bases, with 16 bases left in between. CDR3 sequence (DNA): TGTGCCAGCAGTGAATCCTCCTCTCGGGTCTCCTATGGCTACACCTTC. Translated, it gives CASSESSSRVSYGYTF.

The chain recombines TRBV28 with TRBJ2-5; tentatively, D is TRBD1 (5 bases). V was clipped by 5 bases and J by 1 base, with 11 bases between them. The CDR3 runs to 14 residues. Germline CDR1 is MDHEN and CDR2 is SYDVKM. The CDR3 region is CASSTRQLQETQYF. The CDR3 region has the DNA TGTGCCAGCAGTACCAGACAGCTCCAAGAGACCCAGTACTTC.

The chain employs TRBV25-1 and TRBJ1-6, with unresolved D. Trimming cost V 4 bases and J 0 bases, with 10 bases left between them. CDR1 is MGHDK and CDR2 is SYGVNS in the germline V gene. The CDR3 covers 16 residues. In nucleotides, the CDR3 is TGTGCCAGCAGTGTAGGAACACTCTCCTATAATTCACCCCTCCACTTT. Residues: CASSVGTLSYNSPLHF.

This chain connects TRBV20-1 to TRBJ1-5; D gene unclear. CDR1 is DFQATT, CDR2 SNEGSKA, per germline (reference sequence). V lost 0 bases to trimming and J lost 4 bases, with 13 bases between them. This CDR3 region has 15 residues. The CDR3 nucleotides read TGCAGTGCTAGAGATCGCACAAAGCCAAATCAGCCCCAGCATTTT. It codes for CSARDRTKPNQPQHF.

This chain uses TRBV7-8 with TRBJ2-1; 7 bases are shared with TRBD2. Germline V gene data show CDR1 as SGHVS and CDR2 as FQNEAQ. V trimming: 0 bases; J trimming: 2 bases; junction bases outside the gene matches: 4. The CDR3 totals 16 residues. CDR3 in amino acids: CASSLAPGLPYNEQFF. Written as DNA, the CDR3 is TGTGCCAGCAGCTTAGCCCCGGGACTACCCTACAATGAGCAGTTCTTC.

CDR3 coding DNA: TGTGCCAGCAGTGACAGGGGGCACACTGAAGCTTTCTTT. Protein: CASSDRGHTEAFF. This chain joins TRBV27 and TRBJ1-1; TRBD1 matches at 10 bases. This CDR3 contains 13 residues. The germline CDR1 and CDR2 sequences are MNHEY and SMNVEV (reference sequence). V lost 5 bases and J lost 3; bases outside the gene matches: 0.

Here the CDR3 reads CASEGSGNTGELFF. The CDR3 DNA reads as TGTGCCAGCGAGGGGAGCGGGAACACCGGGGAGCTGTTTTTT. The chain employs TRBV2 and TRBJ2-2; tentatively, D is TRBD1 or TRBD2 (5 bases each). Germline assignment: CDR1 SNHLY and CDR2 FYNNEI. The V end lost 8 bases, the J end lost 1 base, and 11 bases lay between the germline ends. This CDR3 comprises 14 residues.

The CDR3 DNA reads as TGTGCCACTTCGAGGGCTAGCGGATGGCAAGAGACCCAGTACTTC. Protein sequence: CATSRASGWQETQYF. The chain recombines TRBV6-5 with TRBJ2-5; 7 bases are shared with TRBD2. The CDR3 is 15 amino acids. The V and J ends lost 10 bases and 2 bases, in that order; junction bases with no gene match: 13. Germline assignment: CDR1 MNHEY and CDR2 SVGAGI.

The V and J genes are TRBV5-1 and TRBJ2-1; 11 nucleotides match TRBD2. Germline loops: CDR1 SGHRS, CDR2 YFSETQ. V shed 0 bases, J shed 6 bases, and the junction held 8 bases outside the gene matches. The CDR3 sequence is 17 residues long. Written as DNA, the CDR3 is TGCGCCAGCAGCTTGGTACCCCTAGCGGGAGGAGGCAATGAGCAGTTCTTC. It yields the protein CASSLVPLAGGGNEQFF.

The chain employs TRBV12-3 or TRBV12-4 and TRBJ2-7; no clear D. V lost 6 bases and J 2 bases, leaving 17 bases between the germline ends. The CDR3 runs 15 residues. The CDR3 nucleotides are TGTGCCAGCAGCCCCCTGGGCAGTTACGCCTACGAGCAGTACTTC. It is translated as CASSPLGSYAYEQYF.

The rearrangement uses TRBV28 and TRBJ2-5, with 13 positions matching TRBD2. CDR1 is MDHEN and CDR2 is SYDVKM in the germline V gene. The ends lost 7 bases at V and 5 bases at J; junction bases unmatched: 28. CDR3 length: 22 residues. Here the CDR3 reads CASTPYLGRATSGRKLRETQYF. DNA of the CDR3: TGTGCCAGCACCCCCTACCTGGGTCGGGCGACTAGCGGGAGGAAACTAAGGGAGACCCAGTACTTC.

This chain links TRBV27 with TRBJ2-7; D is ambiguous. With 5 bases removed from V and 2 bases from J, the gap between germline ends came to 16 bases. The germline V gene has CDR1 MNHEY and CDR2 SMNVEV (reference sequence). The CDR3 length is 15 residues. The chain's CDR3 is CASSPQPHYAYEQYF. The CDR3 region has the DNA TGTGCCAGCAGTCCCCAGCCCCACTATGCCTACGAGCAGTACTTC.

The chain joins TRBV4-3 to TRBJ1-2; D is unresolved. Trimming removed 2 bases at V and 7 bases at J, with 17 bases between. This CDR3 has 15 amino acids. Germline V gene lookup returns CDR1 LGHNA and CDR2 YSLEER. The CDR3 DNA reads TGCGCCAGCAGCCAAACGCGGGGTGGCGGGTCTGGCTACACCTTC. This sequence encodes CASSQTRGGGSGYTF.

The rearrangement links TRBV12-3 or TRBV12-4 to TRBJ2-3; TRBD2 matches 11 bases. CDR3 length: 17 residues. V lost 4 bases and J lost 1; bases outside the gene matches: 7. Written as DNA, the CDR3 is TGTGCCAGCAGTTCCTACCCTAGCGGGAGGCGCACAGATACGCAGTATTTT. Translating it yields CASSSYPSGRRTDTQYF.

CDR3 sequence (DNA): TGTGCCAGCAGCCCCCAGTTGCTAGCCAAAAACATTCAGTACTTC. Amino acids: CASSPQLLAKNIQYF. V and J are TRBV28 and TRBJ2-4; D remains unclear. This CDR3 contains 15 residues. Trimming pared 6 bases from V and 0 bases from J, leaving 12 bases between. Germline lookup yields CDR1 MDHEN and CDR2 SYDVKM.